This T cell receptor (beta chain) is drawn from a study of CD8 T cells in ankylosing spondylitis. V shed 2 bases and J shed 0 bases, with 11 bases lying between them. In germline, CDR1 is MDHEN, CDR2 SYDVKM. This CDR3 spans 17 amino acids. One entry per CDR3 protein results from TCRdb running MiXCR on the 5' RACE reads. The sample lists about 360,000 distinct CDR3 sequences; around 20% were seen once. Sequences were obtained from blood, either unsorted or a sorted T cell fraction (not recorded which). The chain uses TRBV28 and TRBJ2-6, with D hard to call. The clonotype comes from a male donor with ankylosing spondylitis or in good health (not recorded which). The CDR3 loop is CASSLGEVGSGANVLTF. As DNA, the CDR3 is TGTGCCAGCAGTTTAGGAGAAGTGGGCTCTGGGGCCAACGTCCTGACTTTC. Full variable domain (remainder filled in from reference TRBV28 and TRBJ2-6): DVKVTQSSRYLVKRTGEKVFLECVQDMDHENMFWYRQDPGLGLRLIYFSYDVKMKEKGDIPEGYSVSREKKERFSLILESASTNQTSMYLCASSLGEVGSGANVLTFGAGSRLTVL.